The clone carrying this T cell receptor (beta chain) has at least ten counts. Its antigen is currently unknown. This specimen comes from a study of human T cells and chemical hapten exposure. Study overall: DPC 0.01% went on the upper back by patch test, with reading at 6 days. Study-wide results and limits: Significantly more large CDR3 similarity clusters arose among expanded TCRs than among controls.

The length of the CDR3 is 14 residues. Trimming removed 11 bases from V and 0 bases from J, with 15 bases in between. Germline V gene lookup returns CDR1 MNHEY and CDR2 SVGEGT. As for time point: pre-sensitization, week 0. The treatment here: therapeutic diphenylcyclopropenone sensitization with weekly scalp DPC. One entry per CDR3 protein results from TCRdb running MiXCR on the RACE reads. Counted here are tens of thousands of distinct CDR3 sequences, around 12% occurring once; the ten biggest clones make up about 6%. The receptor was derived from a woman aged 25-40 years with alopecia areata. Some clones in this sample may be carry-over from other donors' samples. The sequenced sample was whole blood, obtained in connection with sensitization to the hapten diphenylcyclopropenone (DPC). The chain couples TRBV6-2 or TRBV6-3 to TRBJ2-3; perhaps TRBD1 as D (5 bases). The CDR3 is CASVRAVSTDTQYF. CDR3 nucleotides: TGTGCCTCCGTCAGGGCAGTTAGCACAGATACGCAGTATTTT.